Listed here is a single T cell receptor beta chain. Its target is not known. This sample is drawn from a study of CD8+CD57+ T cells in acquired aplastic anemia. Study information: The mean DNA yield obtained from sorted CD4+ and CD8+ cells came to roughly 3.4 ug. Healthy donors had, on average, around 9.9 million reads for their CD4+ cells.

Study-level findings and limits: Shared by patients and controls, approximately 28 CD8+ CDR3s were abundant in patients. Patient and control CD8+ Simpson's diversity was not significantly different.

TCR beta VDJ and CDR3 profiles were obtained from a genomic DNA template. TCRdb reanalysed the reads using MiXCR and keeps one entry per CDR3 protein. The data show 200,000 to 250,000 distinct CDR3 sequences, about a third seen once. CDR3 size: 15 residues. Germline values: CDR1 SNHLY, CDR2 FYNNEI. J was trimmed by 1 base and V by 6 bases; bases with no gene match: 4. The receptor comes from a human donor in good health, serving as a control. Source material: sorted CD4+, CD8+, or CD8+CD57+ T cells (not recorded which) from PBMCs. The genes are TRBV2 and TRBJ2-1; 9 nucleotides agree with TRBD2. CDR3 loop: CASSPGLASYNEQFF. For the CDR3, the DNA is TGTGCCAGCAGCCCCGGACTAGCGTCCTACAATGAGCAGTTCTTC.